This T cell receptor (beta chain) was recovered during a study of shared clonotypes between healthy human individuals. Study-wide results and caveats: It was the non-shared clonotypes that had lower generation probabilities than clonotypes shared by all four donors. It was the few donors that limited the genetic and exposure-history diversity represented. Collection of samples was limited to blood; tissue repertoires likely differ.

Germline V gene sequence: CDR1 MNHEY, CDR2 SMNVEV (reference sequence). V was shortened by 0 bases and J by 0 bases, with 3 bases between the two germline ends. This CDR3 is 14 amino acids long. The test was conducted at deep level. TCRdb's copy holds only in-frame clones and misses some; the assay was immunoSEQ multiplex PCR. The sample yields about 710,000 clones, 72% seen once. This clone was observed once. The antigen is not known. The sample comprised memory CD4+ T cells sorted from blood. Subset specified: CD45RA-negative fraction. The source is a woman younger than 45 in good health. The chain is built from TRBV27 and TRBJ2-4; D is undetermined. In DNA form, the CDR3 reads TGTGCCAGCAGTTTATCGGGAGCCAAAAACATTCAGTACTTC. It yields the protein CASSLSGAKNIQYF.